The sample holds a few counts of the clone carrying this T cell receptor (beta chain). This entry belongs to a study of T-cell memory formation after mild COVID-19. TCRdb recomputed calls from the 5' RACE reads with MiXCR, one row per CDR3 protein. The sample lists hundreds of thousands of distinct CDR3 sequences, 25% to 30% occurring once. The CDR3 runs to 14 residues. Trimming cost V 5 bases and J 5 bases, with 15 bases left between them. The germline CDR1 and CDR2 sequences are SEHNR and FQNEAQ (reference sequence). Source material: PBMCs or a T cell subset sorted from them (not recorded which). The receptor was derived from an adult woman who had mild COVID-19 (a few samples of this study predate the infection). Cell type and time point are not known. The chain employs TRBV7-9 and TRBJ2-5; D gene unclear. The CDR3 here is CASSPLFLPETQYF. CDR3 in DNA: TGTGCCAGCAGCCCCCTGTTTTTGCCGGAGACCCAGTACTTC. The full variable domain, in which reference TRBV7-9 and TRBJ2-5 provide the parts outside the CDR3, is DTGVSQNPRHKITKRGQNVTFRCDPISEHNRLYWYRQTLGQGPEFLTYFQNEAQLEKSRLLSDRFSAERPKGSFSTLEIQRTEQGDSAMYLCASSPLFLPETQYFGPGTRLLVL.